The clone carrying this T cell receptor (beta chain) was recorded many times. Antigen unknown. The data derive from a study of blood T cells in healthy people across ages. General study findings and limits: Higher diversity, along with more naive CD4+ cells, distinguished long-lived donors from aged donors.

Primers used in a second PCR of about 6 to 11 cycles were a sample-barcoded 5' primer and a J-beta primer mix. TCRdb passed the 5' RACE reads through MiXCR, listing each CDR3 protein once. The sample includes approximately 1.5 million distinct CDR3 sequences, less than 45% of them seen just once. V lost 7 bases, J lost 8 bases, and 15 bases lay in between. Germline CDR1 reads SGHTA; CDR2 reads FQGNSA. The CDR3 has 13 residues. Sequenced: blood. This TCR was recovered from a woman under 30 in good health. The chain has TRBV7-2 and TRBJ2-1; D is unresolved. CDR3 DNA: TGTGCCAGCACCCCGTGGGTTTCCTATGAGCAGTTCTTC. Translation: CASTPWVSYEQFF.